Relative to its sample, the clone carrying this T cell receptor beta chain is medium-sized. As to time point: inflamed ileum from the surgical specimen. Some clones are missing from TCRdb's copy, which holds only in-frame ones; the method was immunoSEQ multiplex PCR. In the table there are about 6,600 clones, about four fifths of which are singletons. Germline-derived CDR1 and CDR2 are GTSNPN and SVGIG (reference sequence). V shed 1 base, J shed 2 bases, and the junction held 4 bases outside the gene matches. This CDR3 spans 14 amino acids. This entry is derived from a study of T cell repertoires in ileal Crohn's disease. Study details: M0 samples are biopsies from inflamed ileum in the resection specimen. About 490 nanograms of biopsy DNA per sample underwent TCRB immunosequencing.

The chain has TRBV30 and TRBJ2-7, with 8 bases matching TRBD1. The source of this sequence is an adult with Crohn's disease. The source material was ileal tissue. CDR3 sequence (DNA): TGTGCCTGGAGTGGGGACAGGTATCCCTACGAGCAGTACTTC. Its protein is CAWSGDRYPYEQYF. The full variable domain, rest sourced from reference TRBV30 and TRBJ2-7, is SQTIHQWPATLVQPVGSPLSLECTVEGTSNPNLYWYRQAAGRGLQLLFYSVGIGQISSEVPQNLSASRPQDRQFILSSKKLLLSDSGFYLCAWSGDRYPYEQYFGPGTRLTVT.